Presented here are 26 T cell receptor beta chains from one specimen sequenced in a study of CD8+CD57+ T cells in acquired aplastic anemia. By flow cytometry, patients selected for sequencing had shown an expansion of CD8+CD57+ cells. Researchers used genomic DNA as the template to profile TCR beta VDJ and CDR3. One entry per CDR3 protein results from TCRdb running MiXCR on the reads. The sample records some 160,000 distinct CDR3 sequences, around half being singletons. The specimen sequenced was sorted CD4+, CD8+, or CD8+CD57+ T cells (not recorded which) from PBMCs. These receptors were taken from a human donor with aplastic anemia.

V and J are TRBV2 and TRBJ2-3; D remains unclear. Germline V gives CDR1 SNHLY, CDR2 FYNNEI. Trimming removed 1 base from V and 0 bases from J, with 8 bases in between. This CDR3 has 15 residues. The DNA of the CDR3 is TGTGCCAGCAGTGAAGGTCTAACTAGCACAGATACGCAGTATTTT. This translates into CASSEGLTSTDTQYF.

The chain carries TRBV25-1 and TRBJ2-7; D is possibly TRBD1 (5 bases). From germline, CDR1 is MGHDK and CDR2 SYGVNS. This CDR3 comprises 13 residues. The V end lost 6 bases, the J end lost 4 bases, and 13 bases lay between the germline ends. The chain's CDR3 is CASSQGGEYEQYF. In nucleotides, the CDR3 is TGTGCCAGCAGCCAGGGTGGAGAGTACGAGCAGTACTTC.

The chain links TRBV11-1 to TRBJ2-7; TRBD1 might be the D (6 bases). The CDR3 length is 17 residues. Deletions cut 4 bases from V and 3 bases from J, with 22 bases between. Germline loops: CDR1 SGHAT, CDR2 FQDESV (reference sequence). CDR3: CASSSPFEGTTLYEQYF. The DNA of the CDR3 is TGTGCCAGCAGCTCACCCTTTGAGGGGACAACGCTCTACGAGCAGTACTTC.

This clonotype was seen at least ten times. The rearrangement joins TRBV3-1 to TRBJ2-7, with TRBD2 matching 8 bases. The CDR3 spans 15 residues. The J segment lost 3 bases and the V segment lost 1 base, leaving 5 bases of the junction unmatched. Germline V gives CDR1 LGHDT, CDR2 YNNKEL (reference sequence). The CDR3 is CASSQGAGRGYEQYF. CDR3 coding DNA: TGTGCCAGCAGCCAAGGCGCCGGGAGGGGCTACGAGCAGTACTTC.

The CDR3 nucleotides are TGCAGCGTATCCGGACTAGCGGTATACAATGAGCAGTTCTTC. Translated, it gives CSVSGLAVYNEQFF. This chain uses TRBV29-1 with TRBJ2-1, with 10 bases matching TRBD2. Germline V gene sequence: CDR1 SQVTM, CDR2 ANQGSEA. The CDR3 totals 14 residues. The V segment lost 6 bases and the J segment 4 bases; nucleotides outside the gene matches: 6.

CDR3 DNA sequence: TGCAGCGCGACTGGGACAGGGCAAGAGACCCAGTACTTC. Translation: CSATGTGQETQYF. This chain joins TRBV29-1 and TRBJ2-5, with TRBD1 matching 9 bases. V shed 7 bases, J shed 2 bases, and the junction held 5 bases outside the gene matches. The germline gives CDR1 SQVTM, CDR2 ANQGSEA. There are 13 residues in the CDR3.

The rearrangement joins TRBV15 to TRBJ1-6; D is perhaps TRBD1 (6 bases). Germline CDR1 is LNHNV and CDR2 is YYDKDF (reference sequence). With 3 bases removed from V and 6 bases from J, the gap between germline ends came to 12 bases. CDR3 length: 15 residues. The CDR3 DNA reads TGTGCCACCAGCAGCACAGGGCTTAGTAATTCACCCCTCCACTTT. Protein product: CATSSTGLSNSPLHF.

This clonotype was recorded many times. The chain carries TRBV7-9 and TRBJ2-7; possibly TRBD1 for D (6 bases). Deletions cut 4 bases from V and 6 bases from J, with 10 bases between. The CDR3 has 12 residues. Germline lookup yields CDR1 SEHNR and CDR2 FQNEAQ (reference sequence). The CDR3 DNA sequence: TGTGCCAGCAGCTCACAGGGCGCCGAGCAGTACTTC. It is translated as CASSSQGAEQYF. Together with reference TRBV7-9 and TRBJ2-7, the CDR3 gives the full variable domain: DTGVSQNPRHKITKRGQNVTFRCDPISEHNRLYWYRQTLGQGPEFLTYFQNEAQLEKSRLLSDRFSAERPKGSFSTLEIQRTEQGDSAMYLCASSSQGAEQYFGPGTRLTVT.

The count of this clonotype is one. The CDR3 loop is CASSVAAGGMNTEAFF. The CDR3 DNA reads TGTGCCAGCAGCGTAGCTGCGGGGGGCATGAACACTGAAGCTTTCTTT. The chain is built from TRBV9 and TRBJ1-1, with D possibly matching TRBD1 (6 bases). Trimming took 0 bases from V and 0 from J, leaving 12 bases between them. This CDR3 is built from 16 residues. CDR1 is SGDLS and CDR2 is YYNGEE in the germline V gene.

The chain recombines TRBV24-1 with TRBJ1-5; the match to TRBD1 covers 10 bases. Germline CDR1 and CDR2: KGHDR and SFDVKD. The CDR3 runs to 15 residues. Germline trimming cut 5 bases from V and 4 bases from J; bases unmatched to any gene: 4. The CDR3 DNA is TGTGCCACCAGTGCCCAGGGACAGGGGAATCAGCCCCAGCATTTT. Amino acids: CATSAQGQGNQPQHF.

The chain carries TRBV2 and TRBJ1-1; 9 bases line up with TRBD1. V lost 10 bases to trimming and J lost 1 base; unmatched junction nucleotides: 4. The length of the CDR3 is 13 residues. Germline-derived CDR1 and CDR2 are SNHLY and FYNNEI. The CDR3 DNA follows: TGTGCCACCACACAGGGGGCGAACACTGAAGCTTTCTTT. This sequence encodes CATTQGANTEAFF.

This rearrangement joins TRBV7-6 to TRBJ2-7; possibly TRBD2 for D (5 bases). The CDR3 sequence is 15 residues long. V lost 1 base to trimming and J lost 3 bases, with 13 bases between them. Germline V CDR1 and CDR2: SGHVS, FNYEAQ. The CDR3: CASSLGLALHYEQYF. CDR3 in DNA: TGTGCCAGCAGCTTAGGGTTAGCGCTTCACTACGAGCAGTACTTC.

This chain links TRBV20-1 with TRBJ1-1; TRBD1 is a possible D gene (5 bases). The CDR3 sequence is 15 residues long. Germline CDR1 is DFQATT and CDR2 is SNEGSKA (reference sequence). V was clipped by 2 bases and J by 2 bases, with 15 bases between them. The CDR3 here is CSARLPTETNTEAFF. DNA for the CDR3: TGCAGTGCTAGACTCCCGACAGAGACAAACACTGAAGCTTTCTTT.

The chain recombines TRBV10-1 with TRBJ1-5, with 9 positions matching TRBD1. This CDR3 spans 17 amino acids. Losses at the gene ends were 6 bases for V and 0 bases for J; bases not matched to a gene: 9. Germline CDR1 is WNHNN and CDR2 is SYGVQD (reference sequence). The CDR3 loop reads CASRIGTGKHSNQPQHF. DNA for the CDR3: TGCGCCAGCAGAATCGGGACAGGGAAACATAGCAATCAGCCCCAGCATTTT.

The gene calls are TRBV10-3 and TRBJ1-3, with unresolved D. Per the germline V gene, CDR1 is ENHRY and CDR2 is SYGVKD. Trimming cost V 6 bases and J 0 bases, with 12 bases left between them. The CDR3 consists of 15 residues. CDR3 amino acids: CAISNKDLSGNTIYF. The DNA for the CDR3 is TGTGCCATCAGCAATAAGGACCTCTCTGGAAACACCATATATTTT.

The DNA for the CDR3 is TGTGCCACCAGCAGAACCTCTCACAGGACTAACTATGGCTACACCTTC. Protein: CATSRTSHRTNYGYTF. J is TRBJ1-2 and V is TRBV15; D may be TRBD1 (5 bases). The V end lost 2 bases, the J end lost 0 bases, and 13 bases lay between the germline ends. Germline CDR1 reads LNHNV; CDR2 reads YYDKDF (reference sequence). The CDR3 length is 16 residues. Full variable domain (outside the CDR3, taken from reference TRBV15 and TRBJ1-2): DAMVIQNPRYQVTQFGKPVTLSCSQTLNHNVMYWYQQKSSQAPKLLFHYYDKDFNNEADTPDNFQSRRPNTSFCFLDIRSPGLGDTAMYLCATSRTSHRTNYGYTFGSGTRLTVV.

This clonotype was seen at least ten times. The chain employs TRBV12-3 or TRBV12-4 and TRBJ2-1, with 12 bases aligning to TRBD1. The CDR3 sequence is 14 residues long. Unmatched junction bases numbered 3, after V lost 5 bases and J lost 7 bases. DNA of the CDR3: TGTGCCAGCAGTCTGGGACAGGGGGCTAATGAGCAGTTCTTC. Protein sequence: CASSLGQGANEQFF.

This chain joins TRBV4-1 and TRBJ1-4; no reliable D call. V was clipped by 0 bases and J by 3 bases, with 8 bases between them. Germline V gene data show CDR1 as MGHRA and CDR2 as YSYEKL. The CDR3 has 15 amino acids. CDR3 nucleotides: TGCGCCAGCAGCCAAGAGGGAAGTGCTAATGAAAAACTGTTTTTT. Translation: CASSQEGSANEKLFF.

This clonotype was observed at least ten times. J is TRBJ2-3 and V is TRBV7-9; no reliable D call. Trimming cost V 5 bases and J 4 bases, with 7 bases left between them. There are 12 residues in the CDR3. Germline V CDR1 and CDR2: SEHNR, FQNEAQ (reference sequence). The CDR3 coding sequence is TGTGCCAGCAGCCCAGCCTCAGATACGCAGTATTTT. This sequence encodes CASSPASDTQYF.

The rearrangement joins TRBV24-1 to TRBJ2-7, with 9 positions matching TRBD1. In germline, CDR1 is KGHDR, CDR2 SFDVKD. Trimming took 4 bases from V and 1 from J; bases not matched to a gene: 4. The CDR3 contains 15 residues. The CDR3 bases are TGTGCCACCAGTGAAGCCGGGACAGGGTCCTACGAGCAGTACTTC. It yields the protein CATSEAGTGSYEQYF.

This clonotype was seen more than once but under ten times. CDR3 sequence reads: CSATRLVTGYEQYF. The CDR3 region has the DNA TGCAGTGCTACCCGACTAGTCACAGGGTACGAGCAGTACTTC. This chain links TRBV20-1 with TRBJ2-7; D may match TRBD1 or TRBD2 (6 bases each). Germline V gene sequence: CDR1 DFQATT, CDR2 SNEGSKA (reference sequence). The germline V and J ends were trimmed by 4 bases and 4 bases, with 17 bases remaining between them. This CDR3 has 14 residues.

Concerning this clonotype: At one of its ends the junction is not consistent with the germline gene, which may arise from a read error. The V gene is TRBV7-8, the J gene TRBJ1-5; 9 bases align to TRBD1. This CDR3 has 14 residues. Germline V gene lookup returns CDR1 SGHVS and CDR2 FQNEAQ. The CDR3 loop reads CASSLLTGGPPQHF. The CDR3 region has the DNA TGCGCCAGCAGCCTTCTGACAGGGGGGCCGCCCCAGCATTTT.

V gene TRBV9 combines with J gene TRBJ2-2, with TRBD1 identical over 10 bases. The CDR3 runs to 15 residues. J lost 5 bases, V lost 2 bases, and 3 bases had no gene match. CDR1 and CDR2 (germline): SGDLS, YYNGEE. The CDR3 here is CASSVTGGATGELFF. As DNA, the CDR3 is TGTGCCAGCAGCGTGACAGGGGGCGCGACCGGGGAGCTGTTTTTT.

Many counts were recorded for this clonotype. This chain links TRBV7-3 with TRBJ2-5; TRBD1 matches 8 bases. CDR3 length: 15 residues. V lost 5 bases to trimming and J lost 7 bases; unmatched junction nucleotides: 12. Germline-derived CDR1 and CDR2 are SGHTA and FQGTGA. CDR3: CASSPQGASFGTQYF. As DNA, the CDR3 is TGTGCCAGCAGCCCTCAGGGGGCTAGTTTCGGGACCCAGTACTTC.

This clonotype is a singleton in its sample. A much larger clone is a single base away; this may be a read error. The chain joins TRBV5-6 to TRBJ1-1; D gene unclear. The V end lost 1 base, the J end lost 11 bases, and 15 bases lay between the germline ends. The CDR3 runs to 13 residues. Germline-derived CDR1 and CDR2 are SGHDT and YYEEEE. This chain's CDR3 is CASSLYRGDEAFF. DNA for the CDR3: TGTGCCAGCAGCTTGTACCGGGGAGATGAGGCTTTCTTT.

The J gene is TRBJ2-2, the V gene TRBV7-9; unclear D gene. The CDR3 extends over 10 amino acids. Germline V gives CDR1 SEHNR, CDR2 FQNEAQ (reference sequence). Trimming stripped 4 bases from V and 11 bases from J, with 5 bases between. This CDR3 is CASSSVELFF. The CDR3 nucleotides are TGTGCCAGCAGCTCCGTTGAGCTGTTTTTT.